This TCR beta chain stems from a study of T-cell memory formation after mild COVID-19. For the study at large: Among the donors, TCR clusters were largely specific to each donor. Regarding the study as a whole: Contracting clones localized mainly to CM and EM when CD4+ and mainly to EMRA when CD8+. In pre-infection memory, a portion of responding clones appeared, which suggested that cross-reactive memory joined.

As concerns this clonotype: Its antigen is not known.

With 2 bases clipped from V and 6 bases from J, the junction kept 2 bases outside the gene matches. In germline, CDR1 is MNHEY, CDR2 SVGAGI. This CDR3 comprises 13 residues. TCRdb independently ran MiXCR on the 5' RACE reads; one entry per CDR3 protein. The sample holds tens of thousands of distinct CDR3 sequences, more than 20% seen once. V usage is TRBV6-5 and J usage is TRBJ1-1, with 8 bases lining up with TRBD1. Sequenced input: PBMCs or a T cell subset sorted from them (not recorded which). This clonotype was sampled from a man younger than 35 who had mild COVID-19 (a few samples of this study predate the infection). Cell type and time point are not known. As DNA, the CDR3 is TGTGCCAGCAGTTACCCACAGGGGGCTGAAGCTTTCTTT. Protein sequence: CASSYPQGAEAFF.